The 27 T cell receptor beta chains reported below all come from one sample, sequenced in a study of cytotoxic CD8 clonotypes in ibrutinib-treated CLL. Using immunoSEQ multiplex PCR, the repertoire was profiled, and TCRdb retains in-frame clones only, with some absent. The table includes 140,000 to 150,000 clones, about 75% detected once. The sequencing used PBMCs, collected after 24 months of ibrutinib treatment. Receptors were obtained from a human donor with chronic lymphocytic leukemia.

This clone turned up a few times. The chain is built from TRBV28 and TRBJ1-5; D call uncertain. In germline, CDR1 is MDHEN, CDR2 SYDVKM. The CDR3 contains 11 residues. V was trimmed by 10 bases and J by 2 bases, leaving 6 bases between them. The CDR3 nucleotides are TGTGCCACGGCGGGCAATCAGCCCCAGCATTTT. It translates to CATAGNQPQHF.

The chain has TRBV7-3 and TRBJ1-1; D is undetermined. Germline V gene data show CDR1 as SGHTA and CDR2 as FQGTGA. The CDR3 is 14 residues long. V was cut by 2 bases and J by 1 base, with 8 bases left in between. CDR3 DNA: TGTGCCAGCAGCTTATCGGAATCGAACACTGAAGCTTTCTTT. This encodes CASSLSESNTEAFF.

This clone was found a few times. J is TRBJ1-2 and V is TRBV9; 7 nucleotides match TRBD1. Germline lookup yields CDR1 SGDLS and CDR2 YYNGEE. J was trimmed by 4 bases and V by 3 bases; bases with no gene match: 6. This CDR3 comprises 14 residues. CDR3 DNA sequence: TGTGCCAGCAGCGCCCCCGGGACAGCCTATGGCTACACCTTC. Its protein is CASSAPGTAYGYTF.

This clone was detected only a few times. The CDR3 DNA follows: TGTGCCAGTACCTCCCCAGGGGGGCCACAGTTCTTC. Protein: CASTSPGGPQFF. The chain uses TRBV28 and TRBJ2-1; D possibly corresponds to TRBD1 (7 bases). The CDR3 totals 12 residues. CDR1 is MDHEN, CDR2 SYDVKM, per germline. The V gene lost 9 bases and the J gene lost 13 bases, with 19 bases spanning the gap.

This rearrangement joins TRBV6-6 to TRBJ2-7, with D possibly being TRBD2 (7 bases). This CDR3 has 12 residues. Trimming removed 8 bases at V and 5 bases at J, with 13 bases between. Germline CDR1 reads MNHNY; CDR2 reads SVGAGI (reference sequence). The CDR3 coding sequence is TGTGCCAGCCGGGGGGCTATCCACGAGCAGTACTTC. Residues: CASRGAIHEQYF.

The chain recombines TRBV30 with TRBJ1-2; tentative D call: TRBD1 (6 bases). The CDR3 extends over 17 amino acids. Germline-derived CDR1 and CDR2 are GTSNPN and SVGIG (reference sequence). Trimming cost V 5 bases and J 0 bases, with 22 bases left between them. CDR3 residues: CAWLNRGQRHTNYGYTF. The CDR3 DNA is TGTGCCTGGCTAAACCGGGGGCAGCGACACACTAACTATGGCTACACCTTC.

The chain combines TRBV7-9 with TRBJ1-2; a weak D match, TRBD1 (6 bases). V dropped 5 bases and J dropped 8 bases, with 18 bases sitting between them. The CDR3 is 14 amino acids. The V gene's germline CDR1 is SEHNR and CDR2 FQNEAQ (reference sequence). CDR3 DNA: TGTGCCAGCAGCCTAGGGGGGGCCACGACCGGCTACACCTTC. Its translation is CASSLGGATTGYTF. Variable domain in full (rest from reference TRBV7-9 and TRBJ1-2): DTGVSQNPRHKITKRGQNVTFRCDPISEHNRLYWYRQTLGQGPEFLTYFQNEAQLEKSRLLSDRFSAERPKGSFSTLEIQRTEQGDSAMYLCASSLGGATTGYTFGSGTRLTVV.

V usage is TRBV2 and J usage is TRBJ2-2, with TRBD2 identical over 7 bases. CDR1 is SNHLY and CDR2 is FYNNEI in the germline V gene. The CDR3 extends over 15 amino acids. After removal of 11 bases from V and 0 bases from J, the junction contained 9 bases not matched to a gene. Written as DNA, the CDR3 is TGTGCCGCAGCGGGACGGGTAGCGAACACCGGGGAGCTGTTTTTT. It yields the protein CAAAGRVANTGELFF.

The chain links TRBV5-1 to TRBJ2-3, with 8 bases lining up with TRBD2. The germline CDR1 and CDR2 sequences are SGHRS and YFSETQ. The CDR3 runs 14 residues. V dropped 5 bases and J dropped 3; count of bases not matched to a gene: 5. The CDR3 here is CASRGLVGTDTQYF. DNA of the CDR3: TGCGCCAGCAGGGGACTAGTGGGGACAGATACGCAGTATTTT. Variable domain in full (rest from reference TRBV5-1 and TRBJ2-3): KAGVTQTPRYLIKTRGQQVTLSCSPISGHRSVSWYQQTPGQGLQFLFEYFSETQRNKGNFPGRFSGRQFSNSRSEMNVSTLELGDSALYLCASRGLVGTDTQYFGPGTRLTVL.

The J gene is TRBJ1-5, the V gene TRBV29-1; 8 bases align to TRBD1. V gave up 8 bases and J gave up 2 bases; unmatched junction bases: 8. CDR3 length equals 14 residues. Germline V gene sequence: CDR1 SQVTM, CDR2 ANQGSEA. CDR3 in amino acids: CSPSRGPCNQPQHF. Written as DNA, the CDR3 is TGCAGCCCTTCCAGGGGGCCCTGCAATCAGCCCCAGCATTTT.

The rearrangement joins TRBV27 to TRBJ1-2; the D gene is possibly TRBD1 (6 bases). V was clipped by 6 bases and J by 8 bases, with 19 bases between them. CDR1 and CDR2 from the germline V gene are MNHEY and SMNVEV (reference sequence). CDR3 length: 14 amino acids. The CDR3 loop reads CASSSPAGAGGYTF. The CDR3 DNA sequence: TGTGCCAGCAGCTCCCCCGCGGGGGCTGGGGGCTACACCTTC.

CDR3: CASSSRTYEQYF. The DNA for the CDR3 is TGCGCCAGCAGCTCCCGAACCTACGAGCAGTACTTC. The gene calls are TRBV5-1 and TRBJ2-7; no clear D gene. This CDR3 comprises 12 residues. Trimming stripped 3 bases from V and 2 bases from J, with 6 bases between. Germline values: CDR1 SGHRS, CDR2 YFSETQ.

The chain joins TRBV6-6 to TRBJ2-7, with 9 bases fitting TRBD1. The CDR3 loop spans 14 amino acids. Germline V gene sequence: CDR1 MNHNY, CDR2 SVGAGI (reference sequence). Unmatched junction bases numbered 5, after V lost 6 bases and J lost 2 bases. CDR3 amino acids: CASSKGTGPYEQYF. CDR3 coding DNA: TGTGCCAGCAGCAAGGGGACAGGGCCCTACGAGCAGTACTTC.

The V call is TRBV5-1, the J call TRBJ1-2; D might be TRBD1 (6 bases). The CDR3 contains 15 residues. Germline V gene data show CDR1 as SGHRS and CDR2 as YFSETQ. Between the trimmed V and J ends, which lost 4 bases and 7 bases, there was a span of 20 bases. The CDR3 protein is CASSLRGEGESGYTF. The CDR3 coding sequence is TGCGCCAGCAGCCTCCGAGGAGAGGGGGAATCTGGCTACACCTTC. The entire variable domain, with the rest obtained from reference TRBV5-1 and TRBJ1-2, is as follows: KAGVTQTPRYLIKTRGQQVTLSCSPISGHRSVSWYQQTPGQGLQFLFEYFSETQRNKGNFPGRFSGRQFSNSRSEMNVSTLELGDSALYLCASSLRGEGESGYTFGSGTRLTVV.

This clone has only a few counts. The chain joins TRBV7-2 to TRBJ2-2; perhaps TRBD2 as D (5 bases). V lost 5 bases and J 1 base, leaving 8 bases between the germline ends. This CDR3 has 14 residues. Germline-derived CDR1 and CDR2 are SGHTA and FQGNSA. CDR3 nucleotides: TGTGCCAGCAGCCCGAGCGGGAACACCGGGGAGCTGTTTTTT. This translates into CASSPSGNTGELFF.

This clone was counted a few times. The chain employs TRBV7-3 and TRBJ2-2, with D maybe TRBD2 (5 bases). The V end lost 6 bases, the J end lost 7 bases, and 18 bases lay between the germline ends. Germline CDR1 SGHTA, CDR2 FQGTGA. The CDR3 loop spans 15 amino acids. DNA for the CDR3: TGTGCCAGCAGTCCATGGGGTAGCGAGGGCGGGGAGCTGTTTTTT. Translating it yields CASSPWGSEGGELFF. Full variable domain (outside the CDR3, taken from reference TRBV7-3 and TRBJ2-2): GAGVSQTPSNKVTEKGKYVELRCDPISGHTALYWYRQSLGQGPEFLIYFQGTGAADDSGLPNDRFFAVRPEGSVSTLKIQRTERGDSAVYLCASSPWGSEGGELFFGEGSRLTVL.

This clone showed up just a few times. The chain combines TRBV12-5 with TRBJ1-5; D ambiguous. Per the germline V gene, CDR1 is LGHNT and CDR2 is FRNRAP. V lost 7 bases and J 0 bases, leaving 10 bases between the germline ends. CDR3 length: 14 residues. CDR3 bases: TGTGCTAGTGCCCCGGACGGTAGCAATCAGCCCCAGCATTTT. Its translation is CASAPDGSNQPQHF.

The chain couples TRBV6-5 to TRBJ1-2; possibly TRBD1 for D (6 bases). Germline V gene lookup returns CDR1 MNHEY and CDR2 SVGAGI. There are 15 residues in the CDR3. The V end was cut by 4 bases, the J end by 6 bases, with 18 bases between. The CDR3 here is CASSSPGRGLNGYTF. The CDR3 nucleotides are TGTGCCAGCAGTTCCCCAGGCAGGGGCCTTAATGGCTACACCTTC.

The chain is built from TRBV5-4 and TRBJ2-1, with no clear D. Per the germline V gene, CDR1 is SGHNT and CDR2 is YYREEE (reference sequence). This CDR3 spans 13 amino acids. V gave up 5 bases and J gave up 10 bases, with 16 bases separating them. The CDR3 nucleotides read TGTGCCAGCAGGGGTAGCCCTATACAGGAGCAGTTCTTC. This sequence encodes CASRGSPIQEQFF.

The rearrangement uses TRBV28 and TRBJ1-4; possible D gene TRBD1, 5 bases. V was clipped by 1 base and J by 7 bases, with 16 bases between them. The CDR3 covers 16 residues. Germline CDR1 and CDR2: MDHEN and SYDVKM. CDR3 sequence: CASSLFSGQGGEKLFF. CDR3 nucleotide sequence: TGTGCCAGCAGTTTATTCTCAGGGCAGGGCGGTGAAAAACTGTTTTTT.

The V call is TRBV6-6, the J call TRBJ2-7, with D perhaps matching TRBD2 (6 bases). The germline V gene encodes CDR1 MNHNY and CDR2 SVGAGI (reference sequence). The CDR3 extends over 15 amino acids. The V end lost 2 bases, the J end lost 5 bases, and 16 bases lay between the germline ends. The CDR3 spells CASSYPGDSGDEQYF. In DNA, the CDR3 is TGTGCCAGCAGTTACCCCGGGGATAGCGGCGACGAGCAGTACTTC.

The chain joins TRBV6-6 to TRBJ1-1; D might be TRBD1 (5 bases). Germline assignment: CDR1 MNHNY and CDR2 SVGAGI (reference sequence). The V and J ends lost 3 bases and 9 bases respectively, with 14 bases between them. CDR3 size: 13 residues. The CDR3: CASSYQAGTQAFF. In DNA, the CDR3 is TGTGCCAGCAGTTATCAGGCAGGGACGCAAGCTTTCTTT.

The genes are TRBV30 and TRBJ1-4; D call uncertain. CDR3 length equals 14 residues. V lost 1 base and J 7 bases, leaving 13 bases between the germline ends. Germline CDR1 GTSNPN, CDR2 SVGIG (reference sequence). The CDR3 is CAWSAFARAEKLFF. CDR3 nucleotide sequence: TGTGCCTGGAGTGCCTTCGCCCGAGCTGAAAAACTGTTTTTT.

The V gene is TRBV19, the J gene TRBJ2-6; D is perhaps TRBD1 (5 bases). Germline loops: CDR1 LNHDA, CDR2 SQIVND (reference sequence). The CDR3 has 15 residues. The V end was cut by 2 bases, the J end by 2 bases, with 7 bases between. This CDR3 reads CASSIHRPGANVLTF. The CDR3 DNA reads TGTGCCAGTAGTATACACAGGCCTGGGGCCAACGTCCTGACTTTC.

This clone was recorded a few times. This chain links TRBV2 with TRBJ1-2; 8 bases fit TRBD1. Germline CDR1 is SNHLY and CDR2 is FYNNEI. V was pared by 2 bases and J by 4 bases, with 9 bases of the junction left unmatched. The CDR3 is 16 amino acids. The CDR3, as DNA: TGTGCCAGCAGTGAACTGGGAGGACAGGGACCCTATGGCTACACCTTC. Translated: CASSELGGQGPYGYTF.

The gene calls are TRBV11-1 and TRBJ2-3; 7 nucleotides match TRBD2. Germline V CDR1 and CDR2: SGHAT, FQDESV (reference sequence). V lost 5 bases and J lost 1; bases outside the gene matches: 12. The CDR3 has 17 residues. The DNA of the CDR3 is TGTGCCAGCAGCCCCCGAAGGACTAGTGCGGGCACAGATACGCAGTATTTT. Protein: CASSPRRTSAGTDTQYF.

V is TRBV27 and J is TRBJ2-1, with 11 bases aligning to TRBD2. V gave up 3 bases and J gave up 6 bases; unmatched junction bases: 4. This CDR3 has 15 amino acids. CDR1 is MNHEY, CDR2 SMNVEV, per germline (reference sequence). In nucleotides, the CDR3 is TGTGCCAGCAGTTTCTGGCTAGCGGGGGGCAATGAGCAGTTCTTC. Its protein is CASSFWLAGGNEQFF.